This entry lists 12 T cell receptor beta chains sequenced from one sample in a study of identifying expanded T cells in peripheral blood. Assay: immunoSEQ multiplex PCR; the TCRdb copy retains only in-frame clones and omits some. The sample consists of more than 95,000 clones, around four fifths of them appearing once. Sequenced material: blood. Receptors originate from a person aged 18 to 75 in good health.

This rearrangement joins TRBV7-2 to TRBJ1-2; D ambiguous. The V and J ends lost 5 bases and 4 bases respectively, with 8 bases between them. CDR3 size: 12 residues. Germline V gene data show CDR1 as SGHTA and CDR2 as FQGNSA. The CDR3 is CASSPSPYGYTF. The CDR3 coding sequence is TGTGCCAGCAGCCCATCACCCTATGGCTACACCTTC.

The chain couples TRBV7-2 to TRBJ1-2; D is perhaps TRBD1 (5 bases). Germline V CDR1 and CDR2: SGHTA, FQGNSA. CDR3 length equals 16 residues. With 1 base removed from V and 4 bases from J, the gap between germline ends came to 16 bases. DNA of the CDR3: TGTGCCAGCAGCTTAGGATCAGGGATTGGGACCTATGGCTACACCTTC. Amino acid sequence: CASSLGSGIGTYGYTF.

The J gene is TRBJ2-1, the V gene TRBV18; 8 nucleotides agree with TRBD1. This CDR3 has 17 amino acids. Germline values: CDR1 KGHSH, CDR2 LQKENI. The trim removed 4 bases at V and 1 base at J, leaving 9 bases unmatched. CDR3 DNA: TGTGCCAGCTCACTCCGAGGACAGGGTAGTTCCTACAATGAGCAGTTCTTC. It specifies CASSLRGQGSSYNEQFF. The variable domain in full, completed from reference TRBV18 and TRBJ2-1, reads NAGVMQNPRHLVRRRGQEARLRCSPMKGHSHVYWYRQLPEEGLKFMVYLQKENIIDESGMPKERFSAEFPKEGPSILRIQQVVRGDSAAYFCASSLRGQGSSYNEQFFGPGTRLTVL.

The chain carries TRBV27 and TRBJ2-1, with a possible D match to TRBD1 (6 bases). The CDR3 totals 14 residues. Germline values: CDR1 MNHEY, CDR2 SMNVEV (reference sequence). Trimming cost V 2 bases and J 4 bases, with 9 bases left between them. CDR3 nucleotide sequence: TGTGCCAGCAGTTTAGGGGACACGTACAATGAGCAGTTCTTC. Translated, it gives CASSLGDTYNEQFF.

The J gene is TRBJ1-1, the V gene TRBV7-9; 7 nucleotides line up with TRBD1. The V gene end was trimmed by 3 bases and the J gene end by 5 bases; junction bases not matched to a gene: 6. There are 14 residues in the CDR3. Germline V gives CDR1 SEHNR, CDR2 FQNEAQ (reference sequence). The CDR3 loop is CASSFGTADTEAFF. CDR3 nucleotide sequence: TGTGCCAGCAGCTTCGGGACAGCCGATACTGAAGCTTTCTTT.

The chain carries TRBV7-2 and TRBJ2-7; 7 bases agree with TRBD1. The junction had 10 bases not matched to a gene; V was cut back by 5 bases and J by 6 bases. CDR3 length equals 14 residues. Per the germline V gene, CDR1 is SGHTA and CDR2 is FQGNSA. CDR3 in amino acids: CASSARQGSSEQYF. The CDR3 DNA reads as TGTGCCAGCAGCGCCAGACAGGGTTCAAGCGAGCAGTACTTC.

This CDR3 reads CASNRADLTNYGYTF. The CDR3 bases are TGTGCCAGTAATAGGGCCGATTTAACCAACTATGGCTACACCTTC. The chain employs TRBV19 and TRBJ1-2; D gene uncertain. Trimming removed 7 bases from V and 2 bases from J, with 17 bases in between. The CDR3 runs to 15 residues. Germline V gene data show CDR1 as LNHDA and CDR2 as SQIVND (reference sequence). The variable domain in full, with the rest retrieved from reference TRBV19 and TRBJ1-2, is DGGITQSPKYLFRKEGQNVTLSCEQNLNHDAMYWYRQDPGQGLRLIYYSQIVNDFQKGDIAEGYSVSREKKESFPLTVTSAQKNPTAFYLCASNRADLTNYGYTFGSGTRLTVV.

The chain has TRBV27 and TRBJ1-5; the D is unclear. This CDR3 has 13 residues. The germline V and J ends were trimmed by 2 bases and 4 bases, with 6 bases remaining between them. Germline V lookup: CDR1 MNHEY, CDR2 SMNVEV (reference sequence). CDR3 sequence reads: CASSLERNQPQHF. DNA for the CDR3: TGTGCCAGCAGTTTAGAACGGAATCAGCCCCAGCATTTT.

The table lists this clone with a few counts. Distinct nucleotide sequences in the sample also encode this CDR3. The V call is TRBV7-9, the J call TRBJ1-5, with D unresolved. Trimming shortened V by 1 base and J by 2 bases, and 0 bases separated the two germline ends. Germline CDR1 reads SEHNR; CDR2 reads FQNEAQ (reference sequence). The CDR3 is 12 amino acids. In DNA form, the CDR3 reads TGTGCCAGCAGCTTAGGCAATCAGCCCCAGCATTTT. Its protein product is CASSLGNQPQHF.

The J gene is TRBJ1-3, the V gene TRBV7-2; D unclear. The CDR3 is 17 residues long. The ends were cut back, 5 bases at V and 0 bases at J, with 17 bases in the middle. CDR1 is SGHTA, CDR2 FQGNSA, per germline. The CDR3 loop reads CASSPHVRRHSGNTIYF. In nucleotides, the CDR3 is TGTGCCAGCAGCCCTCATGTCAGACGGCACTCTGGAAACACCATATATTTT.

This sequence joins TRBV5-1 and TRBJ2-3; D call uncertain. V was shortened by 1 base and J by 2 bases, with 5 bases between the two germline ends. This CDR3 contains 13 residues. Germline CDR1 SGHRS, CDR2 YFSETQ. The CDR3 DNA is TGCGCCAGCAGCTTGTCCCCCACAGATACGCAGTATTTT. Translated, it gives CASSLSPTDTQYF.

This rearrangement joins TRBV7-2 to TRBJ2-2; 9 nucleotides align to TRBD1. With V trimmed by 5 bases and J by 7 bases, 14 bases remained unmatched. From germline, CDR1 is SGHTA and CDR2 FQGNSA. The CDR3 covers 17 residues. CDR3 region: CASSVPRDRALLGELFF. For the CDR3, the DNA is TGTGCCAGCAGCGTACCCCGGGACAGGGCCCTACTCGGGGAGCTGTTTTTT. The whole variable domain, filled in from reference TRBV7-2 and TRBJ2-2, reads GAGVSQSPSNKVTEKGKDVELRCDPISGHTALYWYRQSLGQGLEFLIYFQGNSAPDKSGLPSDRFSAERTGGSVSTLTIQRTQQEDSAVYLCASSVPRDRALLGELFFGEGSRLTVL.